This is a list of T cell receptor beta chains from one sample in a study of graft-versus-host responses after intestinal transplantation. Sequenced by immunoSEQ multiplex PCR; TCRdb stores in-frame clones only, minus some. The sample lists about 21,000 clones, 50% to 70% occurring once. The specimen was alloreactive CD4+ T cells from a mixed lymphocyte reaction culture, collected before intestinal transplant. These receptors came from a human patient who received an intestinal transplant. Each CDR3 is given with its conserved first and last residue. D genes are given only for firm matches. A clone size is listed for some rows: how often the clone was seen (once, few, many), or a class if it is expanded.

D,size,J,V,DNA,CDR3
.,.,TRBJ1-4,TRBV27,TGTGCCAGCCGGCCGTGGAACAGCCATGAAAAACTGTTTTTT,CASRPWNSHEKLFF
TRBD1,once,TRBJ1-2,TRBV6-5,TGTGCCAGCAGTTACACGGGACAGTCCCCCTATGGCTACACCTTC,CASSYTGQSPYGYTF
TRBD1,few,TRBJ1-1,TRBV19,TGTGCCAGTACTCGGACAGGGAAGCTGAACACTGAAGCTTTCTTT,CASTRTGKLNTEAFF
.,few,TRBJ1-1,TRBV5-1,TGCGCCAGCAGCTTGGAGAGGATGAACACTGAAGCTTTCTTT,CASSLERMNTEAFF
.,few,TRBJ2-5,TRBV14,TGTGCCAGCAGCCACACGAGGCCTCAAGAGACCCAGTACTTC,CASSHTRPQETQYF
TRBD1,.,TRBJ2-7,TRBV19,TGTGCCAGTAGTACCCTACAGGGGCATTACTACGAGCAGTACTTC,CASSTLQGHYYEQYF
TRBD2,.,TRBJ2-5,TRBV7-2,TGTGCCAGCAGCTGGACTAGCGGGGGAGAGACCCAGTACTTC,CASSWTSGGETQYF
.,.,TRBJ1-3,TRBV5-1,TGCGCCAGCAGCTTGGTCGGTAGCGCTGGAAACACCATATATTTT,CASSLVGSAGNTIYF
.,.,TRBJ1-1,TRBV18,TGTGCCAGCTCACCACCTAACTTGTCTTCTGAAGCTTTCTTT,CASSPPNLSSEAFF
TRBD2,once,TRBJ2-5,TRBV5-4,TGTGCCAGCAGCTTCCCCTTTGGGAGCGGGGAAGAGACCCAGTACTTC,CASSFPFGSGEETQYF
.,.,TRBJ1-1,TRBV10-3,TGTGCCATCAGTGAGGGTAGGAACACTGAAGCTTTCTTT,CAISEGRNTEAFF
.,.,TRBJ1-1,TRBV6-4,TGTGCCAGCAGTGTAGACACTGAAGCTTTCTTT,CASSVDTEAFF
TRBD1,.,TRBJ1-2,TRBV11-2,TGTGCCAGCAGCTTAGATACCCGGACAGGGGGAAGCTATGGCTACACCTTC,CASSLDTRTGGSYGYTF
TRBD1,.,TRBJ1-4,TRBV5-1,TGCGCCAGCAGCTTGAGGACAGGGGGTAATGAAAAACTGTTTTTT,CASSLRTGGNEKLFF
TRBD1,.,TRBJ2-4,TRBV11-2,TGTGCCAGCAGCTTTACGACAGGGGCAAACATTCAGTACTTC,CASSFTTGANIQYF
.,.,TRBJ1-1,TRBV28,TGTGCCAGCGACAGGTCCAACACTGAAGCTTTCTTT,CASDRSNTEAFF
.,.,TRBJ1-2,TRBV28,TGTGCCAGCAGTTTCCCCGGGAGCTCCCCCCACGGTGGCTACACCTTC,CASSFPGSSPHGGYTF
TRBD1,.,TRBJ2-7,TRBV23-1,TGCGCCAGCAGTCAACTGTTCCCACAGGGGAGCTCCTACGAGCAGTACTTC,CASSQLFPQGSSYEQYF
.,once,TRBJ2-7,TRBV2,TGTGCCAGCAGCCTCATAGGGGGGGGAGAGTACTTC,CASSLIGGGEYF
TRBD2,.,TRBJ2-7,TRBV6-1,TGTGCCAGCAGTCCCGTAGCGGGCGGACTCTTGGAGCAGTACTTC,CASSPVAGGLLEQYF
.,.,TRBJ2-5,TRBV28,TGTGCCAGCAGCCAAACAGTTCCCGGGGGAACCCAGTACTTC,CASSQTVPGGTQYF
.,.,TRBJ1-3,TRBV7-9,TGTGCCAGCAGCTCGGCAGGGTGGTCTGGAAACACCATATATTTT,CASSSAGWSGNTIYF
.,.,TRBJ1-5,TRBV5-8,TGTGCCAGCAGCTTTGGTACTTATAGCAATCAGCCCCAGCATTTT,CASSFGTYSNQPQHF
TRBD1,.,TRBJ1-6,TRBV19,TGTGCCAGTAGTTCGGGACAGGGGGCGTATTCACCCCTCCACTTT,CASSSGQGAYSPLHF
TRBD2,.,TRBJ2-1,TRBV11-2,TGTGCCAGCAGCTTACCCCGAGGAACTAGCGGGAGGGGGGGCGATGAGCAGTTCTTC,CASSLPRGTSGRGGDEQFF
.,few,TRBJ1-6,TRBV27,TGTGCCAGCAGTTTTCTTAGCCTAGAGTCACCCCTCCACTTT,CASSFLSLESPLHF
.,.,TRBJ2-5,TRBV29-1,TGCAGCGTTGTGGGGCCGGAGGGAGAGACCCAGTACTTC,CSVVGPEGETQYF
.,.,TRBJ2-4,TRBV18,TGTGCCAGCTCACCAGGGGGCTTAGCCAAAAACATTCAGTACTTC,CASSPGGLAKNIQYF
.,.,TRBJ1-5,TRBV18,TGTGCCAGCTCATCCACAGGGATGGGGCAGCCCCAGCATTTT,CASSSTGMGQPQHF